This T cell receptor (beta chain) originates from a study of blood T cell repertoires in COVID-19. Study at large: COVID-19 samples from acute and convalescent phases originated in the United States, Italy and Spain.

This clone was seen many times. In the source study's methods: Cell counts per sample came from amplifying reference gene primers. Profiling relied on immunoSEQ multiplex PCR, and the TCRdb table lists in-frame clones only, not all of them. The DNA was the basis for D and trimming; V, J and clone size are from that table. The data hold fewer than 250,000 clones, with 80% to 90% observed a single time. Sequenced input: peripheral blood. The clonotype comes from a man aged 45 to 65 with acute or convalescent COVID-19.

The CDR3 DNA is TGTGCCAGCAGCGGACGGGACTTTCCAGATACGCAGTATTTT. Amino acids: CASSGRDFPDTQYF. The gene calls are TRBV3-1 (or the pseudogene TRBV3-2) and TRBJ2-3; weak D call: TRBD2 (6 bases). The V end was cut by 5 bases, the J end by 4 bases, with 13 bases between. The CDR3 runs to 14 residues. Germline V lookup: CDR1 LGHDT, CDR2 YNNKEL (reference sequence).